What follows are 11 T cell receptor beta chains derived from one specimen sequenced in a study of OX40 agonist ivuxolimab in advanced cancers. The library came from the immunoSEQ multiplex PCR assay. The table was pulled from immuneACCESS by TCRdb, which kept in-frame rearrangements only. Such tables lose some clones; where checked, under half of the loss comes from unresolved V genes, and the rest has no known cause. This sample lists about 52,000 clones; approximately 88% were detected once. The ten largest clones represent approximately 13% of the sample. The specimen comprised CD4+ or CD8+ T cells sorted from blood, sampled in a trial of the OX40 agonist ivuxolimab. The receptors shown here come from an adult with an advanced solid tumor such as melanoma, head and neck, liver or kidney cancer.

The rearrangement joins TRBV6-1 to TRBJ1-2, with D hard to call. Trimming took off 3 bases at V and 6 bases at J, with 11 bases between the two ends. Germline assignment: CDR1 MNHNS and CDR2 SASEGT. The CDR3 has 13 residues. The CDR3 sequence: CASSDSAEHGYTF. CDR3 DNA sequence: TGTGCCAGCAGTGATTCGGCAGAGCATGGCTACACCTTC.

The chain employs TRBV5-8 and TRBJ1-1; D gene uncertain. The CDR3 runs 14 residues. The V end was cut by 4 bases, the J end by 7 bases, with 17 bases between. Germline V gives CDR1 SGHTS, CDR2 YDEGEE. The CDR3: CASSGPGRQIEAFF. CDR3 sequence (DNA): TGTGCCAGCAGCGGCCCGGGCAGACAAATTGAAGCTTTCTTT.

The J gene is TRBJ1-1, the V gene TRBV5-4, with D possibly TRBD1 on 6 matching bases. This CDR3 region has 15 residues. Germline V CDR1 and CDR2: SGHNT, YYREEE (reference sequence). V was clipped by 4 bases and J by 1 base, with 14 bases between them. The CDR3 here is CASSPPVTGNTEAFF. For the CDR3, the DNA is TGTGCCAGCAGCCCACCTGTGACAGGGAACACTGAAGCTTTCTTT. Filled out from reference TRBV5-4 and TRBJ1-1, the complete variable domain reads ETGVTQSPTHLIKTRGQQVTLRCSSQSGHNTVSWYQQALGQGPQFIFQYYREEENGRGNFPPRFSGLQFPNYSSELNVNALELDDSALYLCASSPPVTGNTEAFFGQGTRLTVV.

This CDR3 is CASSPGTGSSYEQYV. CDR3 in DNA: TGTGCCAGCTCACCAGGGACAGGGAGCTCCTACGAGCAGTACGTC. J is TRBJ2-7 and V is TRBV18; 9 positions agree with TRBD1. The junction had 2 bases not matched to a gene; V was cut back by 2 bases and J by 0 bases. The germline gives CDR1 KGHSH, CDR2 LQKENI. This CDR3 contains 15 residues.

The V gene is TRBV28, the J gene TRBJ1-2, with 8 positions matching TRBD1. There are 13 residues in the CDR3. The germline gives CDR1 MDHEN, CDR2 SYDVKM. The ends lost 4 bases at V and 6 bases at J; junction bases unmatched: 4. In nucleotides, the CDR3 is TGTGCCAGCAGTTCGACAGGGGCCCATGGCTACACCTTC. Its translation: CASSSTGAHGYTF.

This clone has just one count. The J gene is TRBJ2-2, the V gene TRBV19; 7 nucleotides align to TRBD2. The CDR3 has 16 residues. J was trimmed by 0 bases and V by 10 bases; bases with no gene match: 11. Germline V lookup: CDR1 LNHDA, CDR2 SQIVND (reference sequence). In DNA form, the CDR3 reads TGTGCCACGACCCTATCGGGAGGATCGAACACCGGGGAGCTGTTTTTT. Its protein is CATTLSGGSNTGELFF. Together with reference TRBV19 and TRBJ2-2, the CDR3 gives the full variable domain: DGGITQSPKYLFRKEGQNVTLSCEQNLNHDAMYWYRQDPGQGLRLIYYSQIVNDFQKGDIAEGYSVSREKKESFPLTVTSAQKNPTAFYLCATTLSGGSNTGELFFGEGSRLTVL.

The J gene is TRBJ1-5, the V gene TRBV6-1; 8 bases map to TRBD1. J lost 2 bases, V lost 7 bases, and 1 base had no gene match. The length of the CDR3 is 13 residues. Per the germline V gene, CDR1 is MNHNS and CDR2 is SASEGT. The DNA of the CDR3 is TGTGCCAGCAAGGGACAGGGCAATCAGCCCCAGCATTTT. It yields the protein CASKGQGNQPQHF.

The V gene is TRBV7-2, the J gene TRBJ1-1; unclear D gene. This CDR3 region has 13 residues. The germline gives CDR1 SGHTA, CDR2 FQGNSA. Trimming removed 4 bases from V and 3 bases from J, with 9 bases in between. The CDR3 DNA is TGTGCCAGCAGCTCCCTTTTGGACACTGAAGCTTTCTTT. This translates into CASSSLLDTEAFF.

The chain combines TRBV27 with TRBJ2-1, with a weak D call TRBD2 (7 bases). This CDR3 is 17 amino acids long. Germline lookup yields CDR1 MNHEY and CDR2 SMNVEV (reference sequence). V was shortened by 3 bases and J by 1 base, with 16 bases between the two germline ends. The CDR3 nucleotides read TGTGCCAGCAGTTTGGGGGGGGCAATCGGGTCCTACAATGAGCAGTTCTTC. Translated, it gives CASSLGGAIGSYNEQFF.

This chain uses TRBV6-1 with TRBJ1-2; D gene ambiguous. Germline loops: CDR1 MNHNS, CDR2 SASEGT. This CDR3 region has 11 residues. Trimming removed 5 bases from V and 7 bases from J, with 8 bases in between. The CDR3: CASSQQSGYTF. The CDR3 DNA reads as TGTGCCAGCAGTCAACAATCTGGCTACACCTTC.

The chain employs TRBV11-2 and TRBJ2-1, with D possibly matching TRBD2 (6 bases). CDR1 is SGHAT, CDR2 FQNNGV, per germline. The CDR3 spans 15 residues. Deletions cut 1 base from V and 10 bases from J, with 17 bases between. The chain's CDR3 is CASSLGAGGLSEQFF. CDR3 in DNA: TGTGCCAGCAGCTTAGGGGCTGGGGGACTTAGCGAGCAGTTCTTC.